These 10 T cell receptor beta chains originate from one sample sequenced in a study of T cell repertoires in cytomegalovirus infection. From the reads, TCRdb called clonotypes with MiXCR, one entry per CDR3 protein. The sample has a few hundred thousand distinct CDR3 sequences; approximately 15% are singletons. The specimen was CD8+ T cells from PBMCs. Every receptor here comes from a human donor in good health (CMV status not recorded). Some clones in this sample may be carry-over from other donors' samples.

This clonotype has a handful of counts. Here the CDR3 DNA reads TGCGCCAGCAGCTTGGCCGCCACCGGACAGGGTCGGGCAGATACGCAGTATTTT. Translated, it gives CASSLAATGQGRADTQYF. This chain joins TRBV5-1 and TRBJ2-3; TRBD1 agrees at 8 bases. Germline CDR1 and CDR2: SGHRS and YFSETQ. The trim removed 0 bases at V and 4 bases at J, leaving 13 bases unmatched. This CDR3 comprises 18 residues.

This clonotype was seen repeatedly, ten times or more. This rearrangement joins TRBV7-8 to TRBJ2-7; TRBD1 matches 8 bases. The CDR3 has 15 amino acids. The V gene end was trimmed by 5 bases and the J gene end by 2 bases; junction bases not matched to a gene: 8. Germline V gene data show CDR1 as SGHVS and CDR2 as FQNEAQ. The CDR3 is CASSPAGQGTYEQYF. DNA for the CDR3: TGTGCCAGCAGCCCCGCCGGACAGGGAACCTACGAGCAGTACTTC.

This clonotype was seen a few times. The CDR3 DNA follows: TGTGCCAGCAGCGTCCGGGACATGAACACTGAAGCTTTCTTT. Translating gives CASSVRDMNTEAFF. V is TRBV7-9 and J is TRBJ1-1; perhaps TRBD1 as D (6 bases). Trimming left V 5 bases short and J 0 bases short, with 10 bases between. CDR1 SEHNR and CDR2 FQNEAQ come from the germline V gene (reference sequence). This CDR3 is built from 14 residues.

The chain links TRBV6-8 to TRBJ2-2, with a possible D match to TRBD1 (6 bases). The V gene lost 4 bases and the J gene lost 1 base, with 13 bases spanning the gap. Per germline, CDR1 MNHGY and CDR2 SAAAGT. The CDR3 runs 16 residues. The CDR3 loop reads CASSFQGTLNTGELFF. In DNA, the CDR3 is TGTGCCAGCAGTTTTCAGGGGACACTGAACACCGGGGAGCTGTTTTTT.

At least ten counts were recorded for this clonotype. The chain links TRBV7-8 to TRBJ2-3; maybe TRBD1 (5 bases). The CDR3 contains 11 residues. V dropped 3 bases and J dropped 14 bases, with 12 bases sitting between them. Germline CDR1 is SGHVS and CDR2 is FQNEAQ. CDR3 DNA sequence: TGTGCCAGCAGCTTGGGGTACAGGTTGTATTTT. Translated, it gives CASSLGYRLYF.

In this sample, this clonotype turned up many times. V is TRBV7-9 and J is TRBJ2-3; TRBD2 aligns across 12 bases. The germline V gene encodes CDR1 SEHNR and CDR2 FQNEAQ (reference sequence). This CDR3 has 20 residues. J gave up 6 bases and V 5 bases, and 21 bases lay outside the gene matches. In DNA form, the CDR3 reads TGTGCCAGCAGCCCCGACCTACTAGCGGGGGGTTTAGGGGATCCGGATACGCAGTATTTT. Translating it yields CASSPDLLAGGLGDPDTQYF.

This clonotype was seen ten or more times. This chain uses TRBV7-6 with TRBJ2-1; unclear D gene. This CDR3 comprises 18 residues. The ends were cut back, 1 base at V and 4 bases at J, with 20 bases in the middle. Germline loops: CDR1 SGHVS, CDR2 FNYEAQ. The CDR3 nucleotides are TGTGCCAGCAGCTTAGAAGGATACGGCGAAATGACTTACAATGAGCAGTTCTTC. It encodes CASSLEGYGEMTYNEQFF.

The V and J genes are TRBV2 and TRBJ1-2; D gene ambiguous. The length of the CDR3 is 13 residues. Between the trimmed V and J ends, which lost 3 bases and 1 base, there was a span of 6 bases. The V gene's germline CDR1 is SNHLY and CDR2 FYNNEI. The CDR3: CASSEGSNYGYTF. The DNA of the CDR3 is TGTGCCAGCAGTGAGGGGAGTAACTATGGCTACACCTTC. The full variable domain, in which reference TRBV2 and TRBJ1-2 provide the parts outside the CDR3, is EPEVTQTPSHQVTQMGQEVILRCVPISNHLYFYWYRQILGQKVEFLVSFYNNEISEKSEIFDDQFSVERPDGSNFTLKIRSTKLEDSAMYFCASSEGSNYGYTFGSGTRLTVV.

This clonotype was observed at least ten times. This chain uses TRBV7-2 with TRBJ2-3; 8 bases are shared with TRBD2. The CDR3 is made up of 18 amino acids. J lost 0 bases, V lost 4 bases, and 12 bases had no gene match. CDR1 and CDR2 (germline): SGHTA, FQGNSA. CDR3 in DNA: TGTGCCAGCAGCTCCACCTATGGGGCGGGGGGTAGCACAGATACGCAGTATTTT. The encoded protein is CASSSTYGAGGSTDTQYF. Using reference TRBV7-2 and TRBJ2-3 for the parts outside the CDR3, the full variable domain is GAGVSQSPSNKVTEKGKDVELRCDPISGHTALYWYRQSLGQGLEFLIYFQGNSAPDKSGLPSDRFSAERTGGSVSTLTIQRTQQEDSAVYLCASSSTYGAGGSTDTQYFGPGTRLTVL.

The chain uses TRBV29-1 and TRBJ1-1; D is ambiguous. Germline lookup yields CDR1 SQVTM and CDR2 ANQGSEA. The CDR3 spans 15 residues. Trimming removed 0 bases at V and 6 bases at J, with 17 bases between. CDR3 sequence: CSVEEYRTGGPEAFF. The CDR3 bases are TGCAGCGTTGAAGAATACCGGACGGGAGGACCTGAAGCTTTCTTT.